This T cell receptor (beta chain) stems from a study of cytomegalovirus exposure and HLA in healthy donors. Study findings and constraints: Specificity for CMV antigens was confirmed in vitro for a few of the CMV-associated chains.

Libraries were prepared by immunoSEQ multiplex PCR; TCRdb keeps only in-frame clonotypes and omits some of them. The table includes about 130,000 clones, about 80% detected once. On this clone itself: Its antigen is still unknown.

This CDR3 comprises 14 residues. V was pared by 8 bases and J by 4 bases, with 17 bases between. Germline CDR1 and CDR2: MNHNS and SASEGT. The receptor's source is a man aged 25 to 45 in good health and CMV-seropositive. This chain uses TRBV6-1 with TRBJ1-2, with D tentatively TRBD1 (5 bases). Sequencing used PBMCs. The DNA for the CDR3 is TGTGCCAGCCTCACCGCGCGGGGACCCTATGGCTACACCTTC. Its translation: CASLTARGPYGYTF.